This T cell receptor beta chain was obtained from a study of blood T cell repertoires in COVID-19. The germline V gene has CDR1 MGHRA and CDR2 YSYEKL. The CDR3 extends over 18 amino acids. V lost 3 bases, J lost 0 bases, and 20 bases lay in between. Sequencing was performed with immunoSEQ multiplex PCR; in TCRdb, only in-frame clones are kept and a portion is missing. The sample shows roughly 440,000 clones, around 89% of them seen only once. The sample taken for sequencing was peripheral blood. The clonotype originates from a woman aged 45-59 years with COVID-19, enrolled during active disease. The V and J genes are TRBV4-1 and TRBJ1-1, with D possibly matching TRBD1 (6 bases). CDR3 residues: CASSHWISVGQLNTEAFF. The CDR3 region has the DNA TGCGCCAGCAGCCACTGGATCAGTGTTGGACAGCTGAACACTGAAGCTTTCTTT.